These T cell receptor beta chains were read from a single sample in a study of T cell clusters in autoimmune cytopenias. Each CDR3 protein gets one entry in TCRdb, which reprocessed the multiplex PCR reads and gives no DNA. This table lists about 9,500 distinct CDR3 sequences. Material: peripheral blood. Every receptor here comes from a human donor with an autoimmune cytopenia or autoimmune hepatitis (not recorded which). CDR3s include the opening cysteine and the closing phenylalanine or tryptophan. Clone size, where shown, is once, few, many, or a class for clones that have expanded.

>TRBV27|TRBJ2-1|.
CASSDLEGTAINEQFF
>TRBV27|TRBJ2-2|medium-sized
CASNWGRDTGELFF
>TRBV6-1|TRBJ1-5|.
CASSEGQINQPQHF
>TRBV12-3/TRBV12-4|TRBJ1-2|.
CASSPKPQGYVGYTF
>TRBV7-9|TRBJ2-2|.
CASPGQRNTGELFF
>TRBV6-5|TRBJ2-7|medium-sized
CASGDRGAYEQYF
>TRBV7-9|TRBJ2-1|.
CASSLLASYNEQFF
>TRBV14|TRBJ2-2|.
CASSPRTGAGELFF
>TRBV20-1|TRBJ2-5|.
CSARDGRQGGETQYF
>TRBV11-2|TRBJ2-3|.
CASSLSLGGDTDTQYF
>TRBV6-5|TRBJ1-2|.
CASSYAGTGVHGYTF
>TRBV6-1|TRBJ2-7|medium-sized
CASSDPGLAGTEQYF
>TRBV7-2|TRBJ1-4|.
CASSYQGTNEKLFF
>TRBV6-1|TRBJ2-3|medium-sized
CASSQVAGSSTDTQYF
>TRBV6-2/TRBV6-3|TRBJ2-7|medium-sized
CASSYSLGLSYEQYF
>TRBV4-3|TRBJ2-1|.
CASSQEWAEDEQFF
>TRBV4-3|TRBJ2-3|.
CASSQDGGVLDTQYF
>TRBV24-1|TRBJ1-2|.
CATSEHSLGYTF
>TRBV6-1|TRBJ2-1|.
CASSARDSRSNEQFF
>TRBV6-5|TRBJ2-1|medium-sized
CASTPQGDGLGEQFF
>TRBV19|TRBJ2-3|medium-sized
CASKSAPADTQYF
>TRBV24-1|TRBJ1-1|.
CATSEGQGTEAFF
>TRBV6-2/TRBV6-3|TRBJ2-3|medium-sized
CASSRAGNTDTQYF
>TRBV6-6|TRBJ1-3|.
CASSYFTGDGNTIYF
>TRBV5-5|TRBJ1-6|medium-sized
CASSRTRQYSPLHF
>TRBV6-1|TRBJ2-7|.
CASSEEGGTAAPGEQYF
>TRBV27|TRBJ2-7|medium-sized
CASSLVGGPGEQYF
>TRBV6-1|TRBJ2-5|.
CASSELASPQETQYF
>TRBV5-1|TRBJ2-3|.
CASSAGVIADTQYF
>TRBV7-9|TRBJ2-1|.
CASSPWGAGGLNEQFF
>TRBV7-9|TRBJ1-1|.
CASTVNGAMGAFF
>TRBV11-1|TRBJ1-1|.
CASTQDGGLNTEAFF
>TRBV19|TRBJ2-5|medium-sized
CASSIVGGQGETQYF
>TRBV6-1|TRBJ2-7|medium-sized
CASLEAYEQYF
>TRBV4-2|TRBJ2-1|.
CASSQVAAGNEQFF
>TRBV6-2/TRBV6-3|TRBJ1-5|.
CASRRDGRSNQPQHF
>TRBV6-2/TRBV6-3|TRBJ2-1|.
CASSLGFNEQFF
>TRBV12-3/TRBV12-4|TRBJ1-2|medium-sized
CASSLQGAYGYTF
>TRBV18|TRBJ1-1|.
CASSPNRDPEAFF
>TRBV6-1|TRBJ1-4|.
CASSEGTLNEKLFF
>TRBV18|TRBJ2-3|.
CASSPSSGGARDTQYF
>TRBV6-2/TRBV6-3|TRBJ1-4|.
CASRLGRPIEKLFF
>TRBV6-5|TRBJ2-3|medium-sized
CASSYKPTTDTQYF
>TRBV6-4|TRBJ2-7|.
CASSDSGLAGTEQYF
>TRBV14|TRBJ2-2|.
CASSLQGLAGGPGELFF
>TRBV6-5|TRBJ1-3|.
CASSYSAEMYSGNTIYF
>TRBV7-9|TRBJ1-1|.
CASSLISMNTEAFF
>TRBV12-3/TRBV12-4|TRBJ2-7|.
CASRVQGNEQYF
>TRBV6-2/TRBV6-3|TRBJ2-7|.
CASALGGASHEQYF
>TRBV15|TRBJ1-5|medium-sized
CATAGTGNQPQHF
>TRBV4-3|TRBJ2-2|.
CASSRNGVAGELFF
>TRBV6-1|TRBJ1-3|.
CASSEGTAGGNTIYF
>TRBV6-1|TRBJ2-3|medium-sized
CASSEASRLSGGFTDTQYF
>TRBV5-1|TRBJ2-2|.
CASSFRSSPNTGELFF
>TRBV4-1|TRBJ2-7|large
CASSQVWTGPYEQYF
>TRBV20-1|TRBJ2-1|.
CSASPTESSYNEQFF
>TRBV7-4|TRBJ2-7|medium-sized
CASSSPTGSYEQYF
>TRBV30|TRBJ1-6|medium-sized
CAWRDSPVGSPLHF